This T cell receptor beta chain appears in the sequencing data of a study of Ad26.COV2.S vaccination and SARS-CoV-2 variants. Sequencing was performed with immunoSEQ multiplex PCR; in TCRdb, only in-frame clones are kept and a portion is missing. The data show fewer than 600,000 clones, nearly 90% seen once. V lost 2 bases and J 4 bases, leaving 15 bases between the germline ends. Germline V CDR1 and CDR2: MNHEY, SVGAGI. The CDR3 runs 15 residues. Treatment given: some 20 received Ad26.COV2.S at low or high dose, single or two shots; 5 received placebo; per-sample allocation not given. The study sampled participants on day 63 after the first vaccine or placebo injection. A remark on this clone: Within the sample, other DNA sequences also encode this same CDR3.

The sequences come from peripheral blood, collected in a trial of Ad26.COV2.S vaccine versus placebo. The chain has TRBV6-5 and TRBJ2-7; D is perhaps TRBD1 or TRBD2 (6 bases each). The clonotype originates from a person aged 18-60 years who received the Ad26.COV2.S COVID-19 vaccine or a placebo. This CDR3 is CASSYGSGGAYEQYF. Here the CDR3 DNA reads TGTGCCAGCAGTTACGGGTCCGGGGGCGCATACGAGCAGTACTTC.